The TCR beta chain described here comes from a study of identical twins (dated by TCRdb to the mid-2010s). For the study in its entirety: TCR alpha and beta repertoires from monozygotic twins, unrelated adults of various ages and cord blood were deep-sequenced to test whether fetal clonotypes persist. To rule out contamination, the twin experiments were replicated at different times with different library preparation protocols.

The library was prepared using 5' RACE. Sequencing instrument: Illumina HiSeq 2000. A universal primer binding site was introduced by template switching, and a unique molecular identifier was present in the final cDNA, enabling accurate counting of TCR cDNA molecules. First-strand cDNA for TCR alpha and beta chains was synthesized from specific primers in the conserved constant-segment region. To control for contamination, each cDNA library was double barcoded with a SMART-Mk sample barcode plus Illumina barcodes. TruSeq adapter sequences, together with Illumina sample barcodes, were added in two successive PCR steps. The Illumina HiSeq platform was used with custom primers to sequence TCR alpha and beta cDNA libraries. As for the original processing: Unique molecular identifiers were extracted from raw reads with MiGEC, and CDR3 positions were determined with MiXCR. Recombination models were inferred per individual with the repgenHMM and IGoR tools using an EM algorithm. The tcR package in R was used for shared clonotype analysis, with sharing normalized by the product of cloneset sizes. To study raw recombination without the effects of thymic and clonal selection, out-of-frame nonproductive sequences were analyzed. TCRdb redid the processing of the public reads, applying fastp at Q25 and MiXCR, and retained in-frame beta chains. Each entry is one CDR3 protein sequence, shown with its most common DNA and genes. What appears here as the V and J calls and clone size reflects TCRdb's work, not the paper's. The sample contains hundreds of thousands of distinct CDR3 sequences, about 7% of them found a single time. The ten largest clones take up 3% to 4% of the sample.

Only healthy Caucasian donors were included. The twin cohort comprised three pairs of female monozygotic twins, all aged roughly 18 to 30 years. Using Miltenyi CD45RO+ enrichment and human naive T-cell isolation kits, memory (CD45RO+) and naive T cells were isolated from PBMC. This clonotype was picked up a small number of times. Its antigen target is currently unknown. Nothing much larger sits one base from this clone, and base qualities are not available. Inclusive of the bounding cysteine and phenylalanine, the CDR3 is 17 residues long. Only the CDR3 region is kept as DNA, spanning 51 bases read in frame from base 1. CDR1 and CDR2 are read off the germline V gene (reference sequence) as DFQATT and SNEGSKA. V is cut back by 7 bases and J by 1 base, with 13 bases in the junction unmatched. The paper's findings and limits, for the study overall: Fewer insertions were carried by abundant cord blood beta clonotypes; a weaker similar trend was observed in young adult naive repertoires, while no such trend was observed in memory repertoires. A weaker excess of twin sharing was found in beta out-of-frame sequences because the signal-to-noise ratio was lowered by fewer shared sequences. Zero-insertion analyses could be partly confounded by invariant T cells such as MAIT and iNKT, although diverse VJ usage argued against such confounding for most clonotypes. Recombination models systematically underestimated out-of-frame TCR alpha sharing in monozygotic twins but agreed with sharing between unrelated individuals. Because the same donors could not be followed over many years, the conclusions relied on cross-sectional statistical analysis. Compared with coincidental sharing between unrelated individuals, an excess of low generation-probability sequences was observed among out-of-frame TCR alpha sequences shared between twins.

These sequences were also reported in another study, on yellow fever vaccine responses in identical twins. The second study's authors report: The T cell response to vaccination in identical twins was reported by the authors to appear partly convergent and partly personalized. The study precisely tracked vaccine-responding T cell clones in identical twins.

The sample comprised memory (CD45RO+) T cells sorted from blood. The cell subset or site label for this specimen denotes: CD45RO+ enriched T cells. The chain links TRBV20-1 with TRBJ2-3, and 11 junctional nucleotides match TRBD2. The receptor was derived from a young woman in good health. The DNA reads TGCAGTGGCCTTACTAGCGGGGGTGCGCTAGGCACAGATACGCAGTATTTT. Protein translation: CSGLTSGGALGTDTQYF.